This entry describes one TCR beta chain. Original processing notes: From reference gene primer amplification, estimates of nucleated cell counts were derived. Only in-frame clones appear in the TCRdb table, and some are missing; sequencing was by immunoSEQ multiplex PCR. V, J and clone size derive from that table, while D and trimming were established from the DNA sequence. This sample has roughly 200,000 clones; 80% to 85% occur once, and the top ten carry roughly 7.2%. Those enrolled in Seattle joined during active infection and were followed longitudinally afterward. The data were obtained in a study of blood T cell repertoires in COVID-19. Across the study: The analysed material was cDNA or gDNA that came from T cells, B-cell-depleted T cells, or PBMCs.

This TCR was sampled from a woman in her 40s with COVID-19, enrolled during active disease. Sequencing was performed on peripheral blood.

The chain's CDR3 is CAPRQGFPGNTIYF. The CDR3 bases are TGTGCCCCTAGACAGGGGTTTCCTGGAAACACCATATATTTT. This sequence joins TRBV2 and TRBJ1-3; 8 positions match TRBD1. The CDR3 covers 14 residues. After removal of 11 bases from V and 2 bases from J, the junction contained 8 bases not matched to a gene. CDR1 is SNHLY, CDR2 FYNNEI, per germline. The full variable domain, completed using reference TRBV2 and TRBJ1-3, is EPEVTQTPSHQVTQMGQEVILRCVPISNHLYFYWYRQILGQKVEFLVSFYNNEISEKSEIFDDQFSVERPDGSNFTLKIRSTKLEDSAMYFCAPRQGFPGNTIYFGEGSWLTVV.